This TCR beta chain came from a study of T-cell memory formation after mild COVID-19. At the level of the study: Clustering of TCRs was largely donor specific.

Turning to this clonotype: What it binds is not known.

TCR alpha and TCR beta cDNA libraries carrying sample barcodes and UMIs came from 5'RACE with constant-segment primers. TCRdb used MiXCR to reprocess the 5' RACE reads, holding one entry per CDR3 protein. The table lists approximately 350,000 distinct CDR3 sequences, about an eighth of them singletons. Study-level results: Mainly in CM and EM were contracting CD4+ clones; CD8+ were in EMRA. CD4+ bias marked clones expanding day 15 to 37, unlike balanced contracting clones.

Sequencing used PBMCs or a T cell subset sorted from them (not recorded which). The TCR originated in a man aged 18 to 35 who had mild COVID-19 (a few samples of this study predate the infection). Cell type and time point are not known.

The CDR3 loop is CASSPRHTSGVLNEQFF. The DNA for the CDR3 is TGTGCCAGCAGTCCCCGGCATACTAGCGGGGTTCTAAATGAGCAGTTCTTC. The chain uses TRBV6-5 and TRBJ2-1; 10 positions match TRBD2. Trimming at V came to 5 bases and at J to 7 bases, leaving 14 bases not matched to a gene. Germline V gene lookup returns CDR1 MNHEY and CDR2 SVGAGI. The CDR3 sequence is 17 residues long.